This T cell receptor (beta chain) was identified during a study of blood T cell repertoires in COVID-19 (dated by TCRdb to the early 2020s). Background on the whole study: The collaborator samples originated in the United States, Italy and Spain and spanned the acute and convalescent phases of COVID-19. The prospective study material was composed of cDNA or gDNA derived from T cells, B-cell-depleted T cells, or PBMCs. The dataset comprised deeply sampled blood TCRbeta repertoires from subjects exposed to, actively infected with, or recovered from COVID-19. The repertoires were released in a freely available public database intended as a resource for research on the immune response to SARS-CoV-2. The samples were drawn from two sources: the first 160 participants of the ongoing ImmuneRACE study, and 1,000 to 1,500 subjects contributed by 6 global collaborators. A de-identified subject ID, COVID-19 status, age in years and sex were almost always included in the sample metadata. Where available, HLA class I and class II types were taken from metadata supplied by the sample provider and were not determined by assay-based typing.

Results and caveats for the whole study, not just this receptor: How much clinical and demographic metadata was included differed by source and by participant, and the metadata was provided uncurated.

Deletion took 6 bases off V and 2 bases off J, with a span of 14 bases between the germline ends. The CDR3 goes from the cysteine to the phenylalanine over 14 residues. The DNA shown is the 42-base CDR3, in frame from base 1. Sequences MNHEY (CDR1) and SVGAGI (CDR2) are obtained from the germline V gene. On this clone: What antigen it recognizes has not been identified. No clone much larger than this one lies a single base away; base qualities are absent.

At one collaborating source in Seattle, patients were enrolled during active infection and were followed longitudinally through the course of disease. Whole blood was collected in K2EDTA tubes by collaborating institutions according to the institutions' own protocols. For TCRbeta analysis, collaborator samples were shipped as frozen whole blood, as isolated PBMCs, or as DNA extracted from either sample type. The immunoSEQ Assay, a bias-controlled multiplex PCR, was used to amplify TCRbeta CDR3 regions from genomic DNA. As for how the authors treated the data: Within the assay, amplification of reference gene primers was used to estimate how many nucleated cells each sample contained. Sequence reads were collapsed and filtered to measure the absolute abundance of every unique TCRbeta CDR3 rearrangement. For each sample, productive Simpson clonality was calculated as the square root of Simpson's diversity index across productive rearrangements. TCRdb provides this immuneACCESS table in a form limited to in-frame rearrangements. Some clones are lacking; in checked studies, under half of them reflect an unresolved V gene, and why the rest are absent is not known. V and J calls and clone size are copied from that table; D and trimming were computed from the DNA. This sample is represented by 250,000 to 350,000 clones; 90% to 95% of them were singletons. Around 2% of the sample is held by the ten biggest clonotypes.

The sequence links TRBV6-5 to TRBJ2-7; TRBD1 is possibly the D segment (6 matching bases). The sequenced sample consisted of peripheral blood. This receptor was obtained from a young woman with COVID-19, enrolled during active disease. This receptor carries the CDR3 CASRGAARAYEQYF. At the DNA level, the sequence is TGTGCCAGCAGGGGGGCCGCCCGAGCCTACGAGCAGTACTTC.